Following are 13 T cell receptor beta chains from one sample sequenced in a study of CXCR3-negative and CXCR3-positive naive CD8 T cells. TRB cDNA was prepared as libraries by UMI-labeled 5' RACE. No DNA is given; TCRdb re-called the 5' RACE reads and lists each CDR3 protein once. The sample totals around 81,000 distinct CDR3 sequences. The sample taken for sequencing was naive CXCR3- CD8+ T cells from blood. The subset was: CD45RO-CCR7+CD27+CD95- naive CD8+ T cells lacking CXCR3 (TNR3-). All receptors come from a human donor in good health. Some clones in this sample may be carry-over from other donors' samples.

This chain links TRBV7-2 with TRBJ2-1. Per germline, CDR1 SGHTA and CDR2 FQGNSA. CDR3 length: 13 residues. CDR3 in amino acids: CASRDSSYNEQFF.

CDR3 protein: CASSRTGTPDTQYF. This rearrangement joins TRBV7-3 to TRBJ2-3; without DNA, the TCRdb call of TRBD1 cannot be checked. Germline V gene lookup returns CDR1 SGHTA and CDR2 FQGTGA. CDR3 length: 14 residues.

The CDR3 sequence: CASSSDYATQYF. V and J are TRBV7-3 and TRBJ2-3; TCRdb gives TRBD2 as the D gene, but with no DNA this cannot be confirmed. The CDR3 is made up of 12 amino acids. The V gene's germline CDR1 is SGHTA and CDR2 FQGTGA. Variable domain in full (rest from reference TRBV7-3 and TRBJ2-3): GAGVSQTPSNKVTEKGKYVELRCDPISGHTALYWYRQSLGQGPEFLIYFQGTGAADDSGLPNDRFFAVRPEGSVSTLKIQRTERGDSAVYLCASSSDYATQYFGPGTRLTVL.

V gene TRBV5-1 combines with J gene TRBJ1-5. The germline V gene encodes CDR1 SGHRS and CDR2 YFSETQ. The CDR3 is 14 residues long. CDR3 region: CASSLGWGDQPQHF.

This sequence joins TRBV29-1 and TRBJ2-1. Germline V CDR1 and CDR2: SQVTM, ANQGSEA. CDR3 length: 11 residues. This CDR3 is CSVELLDEQFF.

CDR3: CASSQDPSGTGWSSYEQYF. The chain joins TRBV4-3 to TRBJ2-7; with no DNA, the TCRdb D assignment of TRBD1 cannot be verified. The CDR3 spans 19 residues. Germline V gives CDR1 LGHNA, CDR2 YSLEER.

The chain couples TRBV7-9 to TRBJ2-3; without DNA, the TCRdb call of TRBD1 cannot be checked. The CDR3 consists of 16 residues. Germline V lookup: CDR1 SEHNR, CDR2 FQNEAQ (reference sequence). The CDR3 loop is CASSLHQTGRGDTQYF.

The chain has TRBV7-9 and TRBJ2-7; without DNA, the TCRdb call of TRBD1 cannot be checked. The germline CDR1 and CDR2 sequences are SEHNR and FQNEAQ (reference sequence). This CDR3 spans 16 amino acids. The CDR3 region is CASSPFTGVVDYEQYF.

The rearrangement links TRBV28 to TRBJ2-1; the D call from TCRdb, TRBD2, cannot be confirmed without DNA. Germline V lookup: CDR1 MDHEN, CDR2 SYDVKM. CDR3 length: 15 residues. The CDR3 protein is CASSPWTSGSYEQFF. Variable domain in full (rest from reference TRBV28 and TRBJ2-1): DVKVTQSSRYLVKRTGEKVFLECVQDMDHENMFWYRQDPGLGLRLIYFSYDVKMKEKGDIPEGYSVSREKKERFSLILESASTNQTSMYLCASSPWTSGSYEQFFGPGTRLTVL.

This chain connects TRBV4-1 to TRBJ2-7. The CDR3 extends over 16 amino acids. Germline V gene sequence: CDR1 MGHRA, CDR2 YSYEKL. CDR3 region: CASSQDRAGGSYEQYF.

V usage is TRBV5-1 and J usage is TRBJ2-7. Looked up from germline, CDR1 is SGHRS and CDR2 is YFSETQ. The CDR3 loop spans 11 amino acids. The CDR3 protein is CASSLDGWQYF.

This chain joins TRBV7-9 and TRBJ1-6. The CDR3 runs 14 residues. Per germline, CDR1 SEHNR and CDR2 FQNEAQ (reference sequence). The CDR3 is CASKSGIMNSPLHF.

V gene TRBV28 combines with J gene TRBJ2-4. CDR3 length: 14 amino acids. Germline values: CDR1 MDHEN, CDR2 SYDVKM. The CDR3 spells CASSHLEHADIQYF.